This T cell receptor beta chain was captured in a study of cytomegalovirus exposure and HLA in healthy donors (dated by TCRdb to the late 2010s). In terms of the full investigation: According to an earlier analysis of 550 to 700 of the donors, some 180 million T cells yielded 90 million to 140 million unique TCR beta sequences and approximately 300 Gb of sequence data. Approximately 300 gigabases of sequencing data and approximately 91 million unique TCR sequences made up an early release that covered 500 to 650 HLA-typed donors. Among the roughly 390 genotyped donors, about 85% belonged to the genetic ancestry cluster associated with self-reported Caucasian donors. The study aimed to test whether cataloging public T cell receptors could reveal signatures of past pathogen exposure. Using immunosequencing, the study profiled T cell repertoires from 666 subjects and related those repertoires to cytomegalovirus serostatus. A separate validation cohort of over a hundred different subjects was used in addition to the roughly 670-subject first cohort. High-throughput TCR immunosequencing, statistical association of individual TCRs with disease status, and machine learning were combined to predict cytomegalovirus infection status. To study patterns of TCR occurrence, a later analysis re-analyzed previously published TCR beta repertoires from 600 to 750 donors and added high-resolution HLA genotyping. Rather than drawing on any new phenotypic data, the later analysis identified candidate immune exposures from TCR beta sequences and the way those sequences occurred across donors. An earlier analysis of nearly 600 of the donors applied high-throughput TCR beta sequencing to assess whether each TCR beta V gene segment acted as functional or pseudogenic. Donor age, sex, ethnicity and CMV serostatus were collected together with the repertoire data. In a later genetic analysis, genome-wide SNP genotypes for about three fifths of the 666 donors were used, and that subset was treated as a discovery cohort. Every discovery cohort repertoire had been produced on one sequencing platform. Both class I and class II loci were covered by HLA typing, at four-digit resolution. Typing coverage varied by locus: roughly 629-640 donors for A, B, C, DRB1 and DQB1; roughly 520 for DQA1; about 590 for DPA1; 400 to 480 for DPB1. Four to six DR-DQ haplotypes were handled as single units for association and clustering, since linkage in the cohort was strong. On average, roughly 240,000 unique TCR beta nucleotide sequences were sequenced per donor among 398 genotyped donors of the cohort, with 15% to 20% of those sequences being non-productive. What the authors observed across the whole study: The study gave a list of 150 to 200 TCR beta chains associated with cytomegalovirus. An association between a missense DCLRE1C variant and V-gene and J-gene trimming of TCR beta chains was found in a later genetic analysis and replicated in an independent cohort. In a later analysis, TCR association rates were found to vary across HLA loci, with the most associated TCRs seen for DRB1 alleles and the fewest for HLA-C alleles. Assigning TCR associations to individual alleles was difficult when HLA alleles, especially DR and DQ, strongly co-occurred. In both the original and validation cohorts, the classifier was reported to diagnose cytomegalovirus status with high specificity and sensitivity. In this cohort, only TCR beta chains were sequenced, and detectable features were limited by the absence of alpha or paired-chain data. Compared with equally common non-associated chains, HLA-associated TCR beta chains in a later analysis were more clonally expanded and had lower generation probabilities. Immune exposure information for the cohort was limited to CMV serostatus. Because counts were too low, seventeen rarely observed V segments, including chromosome 9 orphons, were excluded from the earlier analysis of some 590 of the donors. HLA typing was unavailable for some donors at each locus, so association tests used only the typed subset. An earlier analysis of approximately 570 of the donors showed that most TCR beta V segments appeared in productive rearrangements either about 90% or about 30% of the time, which broadly matched IMGT annotations. In a later analysis, several top co-occurrence clusters were reported to appear linked to parvovirus B19, influenza, CMV and Epstein-Barr virus. At a false discovery rate of 0.05, a later analysis linked some 18,000 TCR beta sequences to specific HLA alleles. The authors suggested that the approach could potentially be generalized to other disease states and immunological phenotypes. Roughly uniform sequencing depth across donors was assumed in presence/absence analyses, although this assumption may not hold. A later analysis found that most CMV-associated TCR beta chains appeared HLA-restricted, with HLA associations seemingly driven largely by CMV exposure. Some IMGT-functional V segments, including TRBV6-2 and TRBV6-3, could not be told apart with the 87-base-pair reads, so those segments were excluded. Compared with the approximately 710-donor mean, donors in an Asian-associated ancestry cluster had fewer N-insertions in productive TCRs, according to a later genetic analysis. Correlated functional status among segregating V segments might reflect linkage disequilibrium, but an unknown experimental factor could not be ruled out. A further reported finding was that TCR beta sequences accurately predicted the HLA-A and HLA-B alleles for most subjects in the first cohort. A few of the identified cytomegalovirus-associated TCR beta chains were confirmed in vitro to be specific for cytomegalovirus antigens. Most TCR sequences were seen in very few donors, while some public TCRs were found in many individuals. The sequencing pipeline was judged likely to have produced a cluster of highly shared sequence variants as a technical artifact.

The receptor library was made with the immunoSEQ multiplex PCR assay. For the multiplex PCR, a mixture combining 60 forward primers for TCR Vbeta segments and 13 reverse primers for TCR Jbeta segments was used. Amplification of the CDR3 region of rearranged TCR beta genes was performed with a multiplex PCR assay on genomic DNA. On the Illumina HiSeq System, the amplified TCR beta libraries were sequenced as 87-base-pair reads. Turning to the authors' computational methods: A later analysis counted approximately 74 million unique TCR beta chains across the 666 repertoires, and roughly 10 million of these chains were shared by at least two donors. A nearest-neighbor algorithm error-corrected the raw reads and collapsed the reads into unique sequences, merging closely related sequences to remove PCR and sequencing errors. V, D and J gene segments were assigned by aligning CDR3 sequences to IMGT reference sequences. For a sequence to be retained, at least a six-nucleotide match to both a V gene segment and a J gene segment was required. A rearrangement counted as productive if the CDR3 had no stop codons and remained in frame with V and J, and every other rearrangement counted as non-productive. CDR3 was defined according to IMGT convention as the region running from the second conserved V-encoded cysteine to the conserved J-encoded phenylalanine. In an earlier analysis of 587 of the donors, sequences lacking an unambiguous match to a single V gene segment were excluded. An earlier analysis of roughly 590 of the donors called V segments functional above 56.7% productive rearrangements and segregating when the between-donor standard deviation exceeded 5%. A statistical classification framework was built to diagnose cytomegalovirus status from the catalog of TCR beta chain sequences. V and J gene assignment, in a later analysis, came from comparing TCR nucleotide sequences with IMGT/GENE-DB human TR gene sequences. Using the TCRdist pipeline, a later analysis assigned CDR3 sequences along with most-parsimonious VDJ recombination scenarios. In a later analysis, each TCR beta chain was defined by its CDR3 amino acid sequence together with its V-gene family, and reads lacking a unique V-gene family were excluded. To address suspected cross-contamination and a sequencing artifact, a later analysis removed under 600 highly shared, low-generation-probability nucleotide sequences. In a later analysis, a clonal expansion index for each public chain was calculated from normalized within-repertoire ranks of inferred template counts. A later analysis computed generation probabilities with a VDJ recombination model fitted to out-of-frame rearrangements, and checked the results against IGoR. Hypergeometric tests were used in a later analysis to score TCR-TCR, TCR-HLA and TCR-CMV co-occurrence, with a repertoire-size bias correction applied to the TCR pairs. In a later analysis, false discovery rates were estimated by permuting HLA or CMV assignments 20 times. In a later analysis, co-occurring TCRs were grouped using DBSCAN, with TCRdist sequence similarity added in when clustering inside HLA-allele-positive subsets. Repertoires with fewer than 30,000 or more than 120,000 public chains, plus five repertoires with anomalous nucleotide sharing, were excluded from co-occurrence clustering. TCRdb re-hosts the immuneACCESS table, in-frame sequences only. Its copies lack some clones; in the studies checked, an unresolved V gene accounts for under half of them, and the cause for the rest is not known. That table gives V, J and clone size, and the DNA gave D and trimming. The table for this sample lists around 120,000 clones; roughly 83% of them were counted only once. The leading ten clones occupy approximately 4% of the sample.

In total, around 600 healthy bone marrow donors made up the cohort. At the time of sampling, all cohort members were nominally healthy, though unrecorded immune exposures were likely present. The donor was CMV seropositive and was included in the group of 289 seropositive cohort members. Every donor gave a peripheral blood sample, and the peripheral blood mononuclear cells from that sample were used for TCR beta sequencing. Genomic DNA extraction from the blood cell samples was performed with the Qiagen DNeasy Blood Extraction Kit. From the germline V gene, CDR1 is MDHEN and CDR2 is SYDVKM. The CDR3 measures 15 amino acids from cysteine to phenylalanine. Left in the record is the CDR3 DNA by itself, 45 bases read in frame from the first base. V has 2 bases trimmed and J has 4 bases trimmed; junction bases matching no gene number 5. As for this clone: Its antigen specificity is not known. No per-base quality is available; no much larger clone lies one base away.

The receptor chain draws on TRBV28 and TRBJ2-7; TRBD2 matches 10 bases in the middle. Sequenced material: PBMCs. The origin of this receptor is a young man in good health and CMV-seropositive. DNA sequence: TGTGCCAGCAGTTTAGTCGGACTAGCGGTTTACGAGCAGTACTTC. It encodes CASSLVGLAVYEQYF.